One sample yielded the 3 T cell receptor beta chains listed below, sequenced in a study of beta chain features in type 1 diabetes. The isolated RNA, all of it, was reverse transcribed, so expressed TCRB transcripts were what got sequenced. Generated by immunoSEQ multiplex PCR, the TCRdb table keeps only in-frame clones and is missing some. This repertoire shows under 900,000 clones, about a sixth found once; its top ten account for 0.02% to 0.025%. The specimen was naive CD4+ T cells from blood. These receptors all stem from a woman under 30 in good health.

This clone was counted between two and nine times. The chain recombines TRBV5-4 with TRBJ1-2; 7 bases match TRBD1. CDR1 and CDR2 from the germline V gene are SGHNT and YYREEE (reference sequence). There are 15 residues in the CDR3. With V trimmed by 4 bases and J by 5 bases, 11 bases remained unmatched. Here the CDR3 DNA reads TGTGCCAGCAGCACCGGGACAGAACCGACTTATGGCTACACCTTC. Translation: CASSTGTEPTYGYTF.

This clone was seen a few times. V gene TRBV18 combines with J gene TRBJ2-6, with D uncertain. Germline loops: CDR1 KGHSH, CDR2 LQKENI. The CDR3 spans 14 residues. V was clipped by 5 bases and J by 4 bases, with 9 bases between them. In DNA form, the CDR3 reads TGTGCCAGCTCATCGGCTACAGGGGCCAACGTCCTGACTTTC. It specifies CASSSATGANVLTF.

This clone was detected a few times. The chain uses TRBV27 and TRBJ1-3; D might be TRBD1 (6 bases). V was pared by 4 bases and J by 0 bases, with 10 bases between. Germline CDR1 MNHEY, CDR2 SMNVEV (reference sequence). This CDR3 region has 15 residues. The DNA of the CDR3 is TGTGCCAGCAGTTATACAGGGTACTCTGGAAACACCATATATTTT. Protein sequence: CASSYTGYSGNTIYF.